This T cell receptor beta chain is from a study of cytomegalovirus exposure and HLA in healthy donors. General study findings and limits: Within an earlier analysis, most TCR beta V segments proved productive either about 90% or about 30% of the time. Evidence from a later analysis indicated that most CMV-associated TCR beta chains looked HLA-restricted. Common viral pathogens (according to a later analysis) appeared linked to several of the most significant clusters.

Donors showed nominal health when sampled, although they likely had unrecorded immune exposures. The study ran its PCR with 60 Vbeta and 13 Jbeta primers. Profiled with immunoSEQ multiplex PCR; TCRdb holds only in-frame clones, not every one. The repertoire holds more than 95,000 clones, with under 90% as singletons. Trimming took off 1 base at V and 1 base at J, with 8 bases between the two ends. The CDR3 is 15 residues long. CDR1 and CDR2 from the germline V gene are LNHNV and YYDKDF (reference sequence). On this clone itself: Antigen: not known.

V usage is TRBV15 and J usage is TRBJ1-5; a weak D match, TRBD1 (5 bases). Sequenced: PBMCs. The TCR comes from a woman in her thirties in good health and CMV-seronegative. CDR3 sequence reads: CATSRAGGSNQPQHF. The CDR3 bases are TGTGCCACCAGCAGAGCGGGGGGAAGCAATCAGCCCCAGCATTTT.